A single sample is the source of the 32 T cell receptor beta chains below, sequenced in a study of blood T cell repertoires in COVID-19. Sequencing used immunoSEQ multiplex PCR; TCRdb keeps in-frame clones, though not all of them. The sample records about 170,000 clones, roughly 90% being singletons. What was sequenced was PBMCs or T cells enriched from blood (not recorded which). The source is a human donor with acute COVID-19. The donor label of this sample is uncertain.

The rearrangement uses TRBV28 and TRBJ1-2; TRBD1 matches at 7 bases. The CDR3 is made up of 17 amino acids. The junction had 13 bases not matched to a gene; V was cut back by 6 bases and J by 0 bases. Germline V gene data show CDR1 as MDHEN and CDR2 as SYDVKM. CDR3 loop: CASRFSGAQGANYGYTF. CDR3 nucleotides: TGTGCCAGCAGATTCTCTGGTGCCCAGGGGGCTAACTATGGCTACACCTTC.

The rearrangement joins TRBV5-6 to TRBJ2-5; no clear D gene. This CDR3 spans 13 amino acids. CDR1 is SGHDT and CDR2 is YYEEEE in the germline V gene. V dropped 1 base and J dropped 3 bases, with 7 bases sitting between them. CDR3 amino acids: CASSLSSEETQYF. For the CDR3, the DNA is TGTGCCAGCAGCTTGAGCTCTGAAGAGACCCAGTACTTC.

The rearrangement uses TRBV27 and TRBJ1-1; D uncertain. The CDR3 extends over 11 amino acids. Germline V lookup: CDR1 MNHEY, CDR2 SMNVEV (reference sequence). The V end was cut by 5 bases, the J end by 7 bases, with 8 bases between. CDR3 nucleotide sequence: TGTGCCAGCAGTCTCGGTGGTGAAGCTTTCTTT. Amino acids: CASSLGGEAFF.

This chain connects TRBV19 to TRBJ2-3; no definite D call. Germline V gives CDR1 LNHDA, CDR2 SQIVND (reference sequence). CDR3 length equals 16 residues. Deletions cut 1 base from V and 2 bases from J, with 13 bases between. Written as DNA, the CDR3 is TGTGCCAGTAGTATAGGCGCCACGATCCTCACAGATACGCAGTATTTT. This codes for CASSIGATILTDTQYF.

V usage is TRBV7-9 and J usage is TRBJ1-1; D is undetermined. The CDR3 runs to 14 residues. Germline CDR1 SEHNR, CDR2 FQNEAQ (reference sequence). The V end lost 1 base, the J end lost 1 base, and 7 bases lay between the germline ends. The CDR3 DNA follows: TGTGCCAGCAGCTTAGTGGGCGAGAACACTGAAGCTTTCTTT. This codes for CASSLVGENTEAFF.

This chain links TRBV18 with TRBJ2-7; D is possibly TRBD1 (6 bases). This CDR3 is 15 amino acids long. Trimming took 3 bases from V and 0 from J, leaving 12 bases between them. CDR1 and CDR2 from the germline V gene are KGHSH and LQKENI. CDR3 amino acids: CASSPAQGSSYEQYF. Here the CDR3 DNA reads TGTGCCAGCTCACCCGCACAGGGCAGCTCCTACGAGCAGTACTTC.

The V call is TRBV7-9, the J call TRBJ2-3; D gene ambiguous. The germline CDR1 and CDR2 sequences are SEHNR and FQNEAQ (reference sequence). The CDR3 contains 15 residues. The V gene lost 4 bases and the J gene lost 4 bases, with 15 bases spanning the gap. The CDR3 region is CASSSYPHTPDTQYF. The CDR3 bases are TGTGCCAGCAGCTCGTACCCCCACACACCAGATACGCAGTATTTT.

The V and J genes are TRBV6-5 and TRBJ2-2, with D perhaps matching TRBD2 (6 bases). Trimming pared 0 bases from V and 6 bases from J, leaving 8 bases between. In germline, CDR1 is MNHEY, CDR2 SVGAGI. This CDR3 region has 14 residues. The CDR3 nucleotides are TGTGCCAGCAGTTACTCCGGAGGGGCCGGGGAGCTGTTTTTT. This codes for CASSYSGGAGELFF.

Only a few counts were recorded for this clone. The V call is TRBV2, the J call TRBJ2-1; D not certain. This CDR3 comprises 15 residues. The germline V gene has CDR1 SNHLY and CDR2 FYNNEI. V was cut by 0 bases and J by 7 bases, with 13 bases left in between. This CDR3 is CASSEAYRRVNEQFF. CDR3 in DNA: TGTGCCAGCAGTGAAGCGTATCGCCGGGTGAATGAGCAGTTCTTC.

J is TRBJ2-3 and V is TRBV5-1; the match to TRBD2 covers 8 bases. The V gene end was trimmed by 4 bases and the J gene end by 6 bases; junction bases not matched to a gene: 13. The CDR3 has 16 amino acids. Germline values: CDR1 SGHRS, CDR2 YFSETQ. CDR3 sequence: CASSVDGGAGRDTQYF. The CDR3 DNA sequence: TGCGCCAGCAGCGTGGACGGGGGGGCGGGTAGGGATACGCAGTATTTT.

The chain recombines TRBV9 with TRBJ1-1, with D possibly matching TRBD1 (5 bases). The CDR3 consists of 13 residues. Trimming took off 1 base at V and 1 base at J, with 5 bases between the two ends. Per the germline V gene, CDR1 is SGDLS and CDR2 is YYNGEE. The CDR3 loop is CASSVTGNTEAFF. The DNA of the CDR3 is TGTGCCAGCAGCGTAACAGGGAACACTGAAGCTTTCTTT.

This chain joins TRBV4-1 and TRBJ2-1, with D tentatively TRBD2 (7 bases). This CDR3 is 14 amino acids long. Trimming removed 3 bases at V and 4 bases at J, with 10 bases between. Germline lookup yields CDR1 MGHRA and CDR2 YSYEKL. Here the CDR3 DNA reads TGCGCCAGCAGCCAGGGGGGGCCTTACAATGAGCAGTTCTTC. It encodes CASSQGGPYNEQFF.

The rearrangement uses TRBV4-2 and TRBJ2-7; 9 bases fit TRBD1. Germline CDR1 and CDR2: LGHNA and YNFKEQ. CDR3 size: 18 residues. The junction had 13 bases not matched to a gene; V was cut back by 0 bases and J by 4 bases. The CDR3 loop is CASSQDGLGQGESYEQYF. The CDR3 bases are TGTGCCAGCAGCCAAGATGGATTGGGACAGGGTGAGTCATACGAGCAGTACTTC.

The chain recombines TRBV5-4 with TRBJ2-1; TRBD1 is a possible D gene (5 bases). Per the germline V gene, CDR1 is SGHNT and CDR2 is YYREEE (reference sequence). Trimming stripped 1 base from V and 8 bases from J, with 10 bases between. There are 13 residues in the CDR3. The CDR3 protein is CASSLTGSDEQFF. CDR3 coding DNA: TGTGCCAGCAGCTTGACAGGCAGTGATGAGCAGTTCTTC.

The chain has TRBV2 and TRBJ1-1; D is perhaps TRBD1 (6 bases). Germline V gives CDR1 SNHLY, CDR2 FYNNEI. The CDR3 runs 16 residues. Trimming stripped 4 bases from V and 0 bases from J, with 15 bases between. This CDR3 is CASSADRKNLNTEAFF. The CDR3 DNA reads TGTGCCAGCAGTGCGGACAGAAAGAATCTGAACACTGAAGCTTTCTTT.

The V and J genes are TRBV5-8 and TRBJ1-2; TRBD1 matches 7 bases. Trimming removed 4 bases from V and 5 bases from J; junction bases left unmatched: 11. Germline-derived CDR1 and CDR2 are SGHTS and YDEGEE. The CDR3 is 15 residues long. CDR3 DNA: TGTGCCAGCAGCCGAGGAACAGGGGTCTCTTATGGCTACACCTTC. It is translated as CASSRGTGVSYGYTF.

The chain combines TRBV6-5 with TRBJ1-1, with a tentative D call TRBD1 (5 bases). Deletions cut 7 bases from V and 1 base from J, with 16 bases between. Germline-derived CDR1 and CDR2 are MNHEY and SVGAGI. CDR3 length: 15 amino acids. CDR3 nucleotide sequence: TGTGCCAGCACTAGACAGCTTTTGGCGAACACTGAAGCTTTCTTT. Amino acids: CASTRQLLANTEAFF.

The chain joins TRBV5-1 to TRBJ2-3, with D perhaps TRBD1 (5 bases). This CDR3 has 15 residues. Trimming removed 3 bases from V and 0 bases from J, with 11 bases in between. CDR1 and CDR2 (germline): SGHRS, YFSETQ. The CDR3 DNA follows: TGCGCCAGCAGCTCCGGACAAACTAGCACAGATACGCAGTATTTT. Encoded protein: CASSSGQTSTDTQYF.

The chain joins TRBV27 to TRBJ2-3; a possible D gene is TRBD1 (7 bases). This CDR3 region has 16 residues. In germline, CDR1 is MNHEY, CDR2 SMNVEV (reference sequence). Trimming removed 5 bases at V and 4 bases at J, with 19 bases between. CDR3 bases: TGTGCCAGCAGTGGCAGGGGGGTGCACCGGCCAGATACGCAGTATTTT. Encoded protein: CASSGRGVHRPDTQYF.

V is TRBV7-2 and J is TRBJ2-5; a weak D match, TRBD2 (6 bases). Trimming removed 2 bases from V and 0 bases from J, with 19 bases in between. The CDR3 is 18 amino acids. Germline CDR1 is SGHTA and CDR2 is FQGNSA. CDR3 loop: CASSLLATNHSYQETQYF. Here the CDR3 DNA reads TGTGCCAGCAGCTTACTAGCGACCAATCACAGTTACCAAGAGACCCAGTACTTC.

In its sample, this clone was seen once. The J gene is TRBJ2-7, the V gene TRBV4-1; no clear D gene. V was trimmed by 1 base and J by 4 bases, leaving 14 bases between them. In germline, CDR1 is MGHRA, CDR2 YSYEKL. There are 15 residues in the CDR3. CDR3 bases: TGCGCCAGCAGCCAAGGGTTCGGTTCCGGTTACGAGCAGTACTTC. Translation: CASSQGFGSGYEQYF.

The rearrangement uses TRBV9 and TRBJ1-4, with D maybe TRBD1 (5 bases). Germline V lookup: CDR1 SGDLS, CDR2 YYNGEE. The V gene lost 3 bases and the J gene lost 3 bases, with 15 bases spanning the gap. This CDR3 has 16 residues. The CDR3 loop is CASSAQAGWANEKLFF. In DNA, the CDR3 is TGTGCCAGCAGCGCACAGGCGGGGTGGGCTAATGAAAAACTGTTTTTT.

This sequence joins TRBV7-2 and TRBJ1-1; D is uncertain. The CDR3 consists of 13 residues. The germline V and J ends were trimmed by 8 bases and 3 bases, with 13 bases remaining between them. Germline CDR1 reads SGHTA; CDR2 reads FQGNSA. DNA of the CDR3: TGTGCCAGCGGGCCCCCTATTGACACTGAAGCTTTCTTT. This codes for CASGPPIDTEAFF.

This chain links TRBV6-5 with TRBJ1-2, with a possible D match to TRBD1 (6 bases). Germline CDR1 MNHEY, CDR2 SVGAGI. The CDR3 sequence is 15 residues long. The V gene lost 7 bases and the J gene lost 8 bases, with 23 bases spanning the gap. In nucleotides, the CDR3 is TGTGCCAGCACCGAACAGGGACCGTCCGTGGGCGGCTACACCTTC. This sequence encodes CASTEQGPSVGGYTF.

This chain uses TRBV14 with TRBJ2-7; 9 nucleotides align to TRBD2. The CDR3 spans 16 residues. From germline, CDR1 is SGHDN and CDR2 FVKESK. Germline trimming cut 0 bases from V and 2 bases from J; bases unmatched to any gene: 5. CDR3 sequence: CASSQDRLAGPYEQYF. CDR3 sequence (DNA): TGTGCCAGCAGCCAAGATCGGCTAGCGGGGCCCTACGAGCAGTACTTC.

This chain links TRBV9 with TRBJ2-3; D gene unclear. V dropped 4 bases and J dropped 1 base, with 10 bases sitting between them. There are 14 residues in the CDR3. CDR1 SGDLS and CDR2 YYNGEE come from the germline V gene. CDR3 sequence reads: CASSSRFGTDTQYF. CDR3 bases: TGTGCCAGCAGCTCGCGATTCGGCACAGATACGCAGTATTTT.

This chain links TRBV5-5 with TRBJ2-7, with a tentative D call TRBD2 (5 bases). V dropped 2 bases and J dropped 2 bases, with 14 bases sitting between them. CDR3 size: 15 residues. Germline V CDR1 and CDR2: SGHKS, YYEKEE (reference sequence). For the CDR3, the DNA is TGTGCCAGCAGCTTTGACACCGGACTTACCTACGAGCAGTACTTC. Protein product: CASSFDTGLTYEQYF.

DNA for the CDR3: TGTGCCAGCAGGAAAAGGGGGAGCGGGGGGAAGAACATTCAGTACTTC. Its translation: CASRKRGSGGKNIQYF. J is TRBJ2-4 and V is TRBV9, with TRBD2 identical over 9 bases. The CDR3 has 16 residues. The germline V gene encodes CDR1 SGDLS and CDR2 YYNGEE. V was clipped by 5 bases and J by 7 bases; unmatched bases: 13.

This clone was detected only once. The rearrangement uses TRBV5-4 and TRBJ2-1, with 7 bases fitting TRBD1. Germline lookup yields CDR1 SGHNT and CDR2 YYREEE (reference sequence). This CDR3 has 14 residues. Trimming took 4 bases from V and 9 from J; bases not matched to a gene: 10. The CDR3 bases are TGTGCCAGCAGCACAGGGGAGATCATGGTTGAGCAGTTCTTC. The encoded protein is CASSTGEIMVEQFF.

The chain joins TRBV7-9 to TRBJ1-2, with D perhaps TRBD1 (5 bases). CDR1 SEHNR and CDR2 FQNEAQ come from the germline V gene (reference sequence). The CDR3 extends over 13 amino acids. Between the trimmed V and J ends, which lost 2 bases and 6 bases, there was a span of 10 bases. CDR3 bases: TGTGCCAGCAGCTTAACAGGACCTAATGGCTACACCTTC. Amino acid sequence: CASSLTGPNGYTF.

CDR3 nucleotides: TGTGCCAGTTACTCCAGGGGGCTCCATGAAAAACTGTTTTTT. This sequence encodes CASYSRGLHEKLFF. V is TRBV19 and J is TRBJ1-4; 8 bases are shared with TRBD1. Germline V gene lookup returns CDR1 LNHDA and CDR2 SQIVND (reference sequence). The CDR3 has 14 amino acids. The trim removed 8 bases at V and 6 bases at J, leaving 8 bases unmatched.

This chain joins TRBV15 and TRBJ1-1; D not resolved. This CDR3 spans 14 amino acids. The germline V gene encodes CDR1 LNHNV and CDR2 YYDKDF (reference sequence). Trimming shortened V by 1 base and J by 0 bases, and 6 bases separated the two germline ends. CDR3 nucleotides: TGTGCCACCAGCAGAGGTAGCATGAACACTGAAGCTTTCTTT. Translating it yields CATSRGSMNTEAFF.